Shown below are 14 T cell receptor beta chains from a single sample sequenced in a study of blood T cell repertoires in COVID-19. Profiling relied on immunoSEQ multiplex PCR, and the TCRdb table lists in-frame clones only, not all of them. The repertoire holds some 150,000 clones, with about three quarters as singletons. The specimen sequenced was peripheral blood. The receptors come from a woman in her 50s with active or convalescent COVID-19.

This clone was detected only a few times. This chain connects TRBV25-1 to TRBJ1-6, with D perhaps TRBD1 (5 bases). CDR1 and CDR2 from the germline V gene are MGHDK and SYGVNS. Trimming removed 2 bases at V and 10 bases at J, with 9 bases between. The length of the CDR3 is 13 residues. CDR3 protein: CASSEIGHSPLHF. CDR3 bases: TGTGCCAGCAGTGAAATCGGACACTCACCCCTCCACTTT.

This chain uses TRBV3-1 (or the pseudogene TRBV3-2) with TRBJ1-6, with 9 bases identical to TRBD1. Germline V gene sequence: CDR1 LGHDT, CDR2 YNNKEL (reference sequence). The CDR3 has 14 amino acids. The V and J ends lost 4 bases and 7 bases, in that order; junction bases with no gene match: 2. The CDR3 region is CASSRGQGNSPLHF. Written as DNA, the CDR3 is TGTGCCAGCAGCCGTGGACAGGGGAATTCACCCCTCCACTTT.

The chain links TRBV30 to TRBJ1-2; D remains unclear. This CDR3 has 12 amino acids. The germline gives CDR1 GTSNPN, CDR2 SVGIG (reference sequence). Trimming took off 6 bases at V and 8 bases at J, with 16 bases between the two ends. CDR3 nucleotides: TGTGCCTGCGGGGAGAGGGTGTGGGGCTACACCTTC. This sequence encodes CACGERVWGYTF.

The chain employs TRBV7-3 and TRBJ2-6; TRBD1 might be the D (6 bases). CDR1 and CDR2 (germline): SGHTA, FQGTGA. The V end lost 1 base, the J end lost 2 bases, and 15 bases lay between the germline ends. The CDR3 contains 18 residues. Here the CDR3 DNA reads TGTGCCAGCAGCTTAAGACCCATGAACAGGGCTGGGGCCAACGTCCTGACTTTC. Translating gives CASSLRPMNRAGANVLTF.

The V and J genes are TRBV7-2 and TRBJ2-1; 7 positions agree with TRBD2. The V and J ends lost 5 bases and 8 bases, in that order; junction bases with no gene match: 9. The CDR3 loop spans 14 amino acids. Germline V gives CDR1 SGHTA, CDR2 FQGNSA. The CDR3, as DNA: TGTGCCAGCAGCCGGGAGCGGGGACGCGATGAGCAGTTCTTC. It encodes CASSRERGRDEQFF.

This clone was found once. The rearrangement links TRBV19 to TRBJ1-3; maybe TRBD1 (5 bases). The V and J ends lost 5 bases and 0 bases respectively, with 8 bases between them. The V gene's germline CDR1 is LNHDA and CDR2 SQIVND (reference sequence). The CDR3 is 14 residues long. The CDR3, as DNA: TGTGCCAGTAGTCGGGGGAGCTCTGGAAACACCATATATTTT. It specifies CASSRGSSGNTIYF.

The chain has TRBV24-1 and TRBJ1-1, with a possible D match to TRBD1 (5 bases). The CDR3 consists of 12 residues. Germline V lookup: CDR1 KGHDR, CDR2 SFDVKD. Trimming pared 1 base from V and 10 bases from J, leaving 9 bases between. The chain's CDR3 is CATSDFYRGAFF. The CDR3 DNA sequence: TGTGCCACCAGTGATTTTTATAGGGGAGCTTTCTTT.

CDR3 DNA sequence: TGTGCCAGCAGCTGGGGACAGGGAGGTCAGCCCCAGCATTTT. Translation: CASSWGQGGQPQHF. This chain joins TRBV5-8 and TRBJ1-5; 9 bases map to TRBD1. After removal of 3 bases from V and 6 bases from J, the junction contained 4 bases not matched to a gene. CDR3 length: 14 residues. Germline lookup yields CDR1 SGHTS and CDR2 YDEGEE.

This clone has only one observation. DNA of the CDR3: TGTGCCAGCAGTGTGAGGGGGGGCTACAATGAGCAGTTCTTC. This codes for CASSVRGGYNEQFF. The chain recombines TRBV2 with TRBJ2-1; D might be TRBD2 (7 bases). This CDR3 is built from 14 residues. V lost 4 bases and J 3 bases, leaving 10 bases between the germline ends. CDR1 and CDR2 (germline): SNHLY, FYNNEI. The whole variable domain, remainder taken from reference TRBV2 and TRBJ2-1, is EPEVTQTPSHQVTQMGQEVILRCVPISNHLYFYWYRQILGQKVEFLVSFYNNEISEKSEIFDDQFSVERPDGSNFTLKIRSTKLEDSAMYFCASSVRGGYNEQFFGPGTRLTVL.

The chain uses TRBV1 and TRBJ2-7; TRBD2 is the table's D call, not checked against the DNA. TRBV1 corresponds to a pseudogene. The CDR3 is 15 residues long. CDR3 bases: TGCACCAGCAGCTCGAAGCGGGAGCGCCCCTACGAGCAGTACTTC. Residues: CTSSSKRERPYEQYF.

The V and J genes are TRBV7-2 and TRBJ1-2, with D hard to call. Germline values: CDR1 SGHTA, CDR2 FQGNSA. Deletions cut 5 bases from V and 0 bases from J, with 10 bases between. This CDR3 is built from 14 residues. The CDR3 coding sequence is TGTGCCAGCAGCAGAGGAGACTCTAACTATGGCTACACCTTC. Its translation is CASSRGDSNYGYTF.

The chain uses TRBV3-1 (or the pseudogene TRBV3-2) and TRBJ2-7, with unresolved D. This CDR3 region has 13 residues. Germline V lookup: CDR1 LGHDT, CDR2 YNNKEL (reference sequence). The V end was cut by 5 bases, the J end by 6 bases, with 14 bases between. CDR3 DNA sequence: TGTGCCAGCAGCACGGAACTATCGGTCGAGCAGTACTTC. Translated, it gives CASSTELSVEQYF.

This clone was seen a handful of times. J is TRBJ2-5 and V is TRBV7-2; 9 bases agree with TRBD1. The CDR3 spans 15 residues. From germline, CDR1 is SGHTA and CDR2 FQGNSA. Trimming at V came to 4 bases and at J to 5 bases, leaving 8 bases not matched to a gene. In DNA form, the CDR3 reads TGTGCCAGCAGCTCGGGACAGGGATATGAGGAGACCCAGTACTTC. Amino acids: CASSSGQGYEETQYF.

This clone has just a few counts. Here the CDR3 DNA reads TGTGCCAGCTCACCACCGGCGGGTGGCATCTATGGCTACACCTTC. As protein: CASSPPAGGIYGYTF. V is TRBV18 and J is TRBJ1-2; D is unresolved. The CDR3 spans 15 residues. Trimming shortened V by 0 bases and J by 4 bases, and 12 bases separated the two germline ends. Germline V lookup: CDR1 KGHSH, CDR2 LQKENI.